This TCR beta chain was sequenced in a study of blood T cell repertoires in COVID-19. The ends were cut back, 3 bases at V and 3 bases at J, with 9 bases in the middle. Per the germline V gene, CDR1 is SGHTA and CDR2 is FQGNSA. The length of the CDR3 is 13 residues. Repertoires were generated with immunoSEQ multiplex PCR, while TCRdb's copy carries only in-frame clones and drops some. The sample comprises just over 300,000 clones, about 90% of which are singletons, and about 2% rests with the top ten. The sequence came from a woman younger than 45 with COVID-19, enrolled during active disease. This sequence joins TRBV7-2 and TRBJ2-7; possible D gene TRBD1, 5 bases. Input material: peripheral blood. DNA of the CDR3: TGTGCCAGCAGCTTCCGACAGAGCTACGAGCAGTACTTC. Amino acid sequence: CASSFRQSYEQYF.